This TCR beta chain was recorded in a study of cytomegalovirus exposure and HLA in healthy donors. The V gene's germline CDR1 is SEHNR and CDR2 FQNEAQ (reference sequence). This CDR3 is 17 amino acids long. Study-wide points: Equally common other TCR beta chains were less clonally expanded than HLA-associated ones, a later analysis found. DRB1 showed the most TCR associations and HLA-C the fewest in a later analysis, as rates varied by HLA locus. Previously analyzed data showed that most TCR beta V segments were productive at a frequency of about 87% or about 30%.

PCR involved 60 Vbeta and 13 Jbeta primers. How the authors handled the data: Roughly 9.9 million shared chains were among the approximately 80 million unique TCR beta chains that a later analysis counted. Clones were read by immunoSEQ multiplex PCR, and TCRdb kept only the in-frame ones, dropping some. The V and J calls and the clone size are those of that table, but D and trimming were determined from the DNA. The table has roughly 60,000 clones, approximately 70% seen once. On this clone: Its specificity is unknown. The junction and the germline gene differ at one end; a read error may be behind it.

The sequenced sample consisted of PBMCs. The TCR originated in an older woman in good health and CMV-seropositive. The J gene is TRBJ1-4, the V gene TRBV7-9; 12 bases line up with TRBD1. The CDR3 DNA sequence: TGTTCCAGCAGCTCCTACGGGACAGGGGGCCGGGGAGAAAAACTGTTTTTT. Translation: CSSSSYGTGGRGEKLFF.